The 12 T cell receptor beta chains given below trace back to one sample, sequenced in a study of T-cell reconstitution after alpha-beta-depleted transplantation in children. Researchers prepared the TCRbeta library using unique molecular identifiers, the study reports. TCRdb re-called the PCR reads with MiXCR, one entry per CDR3 protein. The sample records around 300,000 distinct CDR3 sequences, over 20% being singletons. The sample consisted of PBMCs, mostly from graft donor cells, taken 180 days after TCRalphabeta/CD19-depleted stem cell transplant. The receptor source for this set is a male patient younger than 18 who had a stem cell transplant for acute lymphoblastic leukemia, so the T cells may come from the graft donor.

The chain carries TRBV6-6 and TRBJ2-3; D is unresolved. Germline lookup yields CDR1 MNHNY and CDR2 SVGAGI (reference sequence). This CDR3 is built from 12 residues. V dropped 2 bases and J dropped 6 bases, with 6 bases sitting between them. The DNA of the CDR3 is TGTGCCAGCAGTTACCGAGTGGATACGCAGTATTTT. This codes for CASSYRVDTQYF.

This clonotype was picked up many times. The junction departs from the called germline gene at one end, perhaps through a read error. The genes are TRBV5-1 and TRBJ2-1; D tentatively fits TRBD1 or TRBD2 (6 bases each). This CDR3 spans 15 amino acids. The germline gives CDR1 SGHRS, CDR2 YFSETQ. In nucleotides, the CDR3 is TGTGCCAGCAGCTTAGTGGGGGGCCCCTACAATGAGCAGTTCTTC. This encodes CASSLVGGPYNEQFF.

In its sample, this clonotype was seen a few times. V gene TRBV7-7 combines with J gene TRBJ2-1; 7 bases are shared with TRBD2. With 5 bases clipped from V and 2 bases from J, the junction kept 18 bases outside the gene matches. The V gene's germline CDR1 is SSHAT and CDR2 FNYEAQ (reference sequence). CDR3 length: 19 residues. CDR3 region: CASSPRPGGSRLAYNEQFF. The CDR3 DNA reads TGTGCCAGCAGCCCCCGTCCGGGCGGGAGTAGATTGGCCTACAATGAGCAGTTCTTC.

This sequence joins TRBV9 and TRBJ2-1; 7 nucleotides line up with TRBD1. The CDR3 runs to 16 residues. The junction had 13 bases not matched to a gene; V was cut back by 4 bases and J by 6 bases. CDR1 and CDR2 (germline): SGDLS, YYNGEE. CDR3 protein: CASSLTQGDKFNEQFF. The CDR3 coding sequence is TGTGCCAGCAGCCTTACCCAGGGGGACAAGTTCAATGAGCAGTTCTTC.

This clonotype was seen a handful of times. V is TRBV5-1 and J is TRBJ1-1; D might be TRBD1 (5 bases). This CDR3 contains 15 residues. Deletions cut 4 bases from V and 1 base from J, with 14 bases between. Germline CDR1 reads SGHRS; CDR2 reads YFSETQ. This CDR3 reads CASSRPPGPNTEAFF. The CDR3 nucleotides are TGCGCCAGCAGCCGGCCCCCAGGGCCGAACACTGAAGCTTTCTTT.

The gene calls are TRBV7-6 and TRBJ1-1; no clear D gene. Germline CDR1 reads SGHVS; CDR2 reads FNYEAQ. There are 15 residues in the CDR3. V dropped 1 base and J dropped 5 bases, with 14 bases sitting between them. DNA for the CDR3: TGTGCCAGCAGCTTAGGTCCTGATAGGAAGACTGAAGCTTTCTTT. This codes for CASSLGPDRKTEAFF.

This sequence joins TRBV15 and TRBJ2-5, with a tentative D call TRBD1 (5 bases). Trimming left V 2 bases short and J 1 base short, with 14 bases between. The CDR3 runs to 16 residues. CDR1 and CDR2 (germline): LNHNV, YYDKDF (reference sequence). CDR3 protein: CATSRWPRTLQETQYF. For the CDR3, the DNA is TGTGCCACCAGCAGATGGCCTCGGACACTCCAAGAGACCCAGTACTTC.

This clonotype turned up a few times. The chain links TRBV7-2 to TRBJ2-2, with D tentatively TRBD1 (6 bases). From germline, CDR1 is SGHTA and CDR2 FQGNSA. The germline V and J ends were trimmed by 7 bases and 4 bases, with 13 bases remaining between them. This CDR3 region has 14 residues. DNA for the CDR3: TGTGCCAGCACCTACAGGGTTAGCACCGGGGAGCTGTTTTTT. Protein: CASTYRVSTGELFF.

The gene calls are TRBV7-9 and TRBJ2-5; 8 nucleotides line up with TRBD2. This CDR3 region has 16 residues. V was clipped by 3 bases and J by 5 bases; unmatched bases: 11. CDR1 is SEHNR and CDR2 is FQNEAQ in the germline V gene (reference sequence). CDR3 nucleotide sequence: TGTGCCAGCAGCTTTTTCCTAGCGGGTAATTGGGAGACCCAGTACTTC. Its translation: CASSFFLAGNWETQYF.

In its sample, this clonotype was seen a few times. CDR3 nucleotides: TGCAGTGCTAGAGATCAATGGGGGGATTCACCCCTCCACTTT. Translation gives CSARDQWGDSPLHF. The rearrangement links TRBV20-1 to TRBJ1-6, with TRBD1 as a possible D gene (5 bases). CDR1 DFQATT and CDR2 SNEGSKA come from the germline V gene (reference sequence). Trimming took off 0 bases at V and 8 bases at J, with 11 bases between the two ends. This CDR3 is 14 amino acids long.

The genes are TRBV18 and TRBJ2-5; D is unclear. The germline gives CDR1 KGHSH, CDR2 LQKENI. With 1 base removed from V and 1 base from J, the gap between germline ends came to 13 bases. This CDR3 comprises 16 residues. In nucleotides, the CDR3 is TGTGCCAGCTCACCACTTGGGGTGATCCCCCAAGAGACCCAGTACTTC. Translated, it gives CASSPLGVIPQETQYF.

This clonotype was detected ten times or more. The CDR3 reads CASSNPPGTSGGQFF. CDR3 in DNA: TGTGCCAGCAGCAACCCCCCCGGGACTAGCGGGGGGCAGTTCTTC. This sequence joins TRBV12-3 or TRBV12-4 and TRBJ2-1; 14 nucleotides line up with TRBD2. This CDR3 has 15 residues. V was pared by 6 bases and J by 12 bases, with 10 bases of the junction left unmatched.